The source of this T cell receptor (beta chain) is a study of OX40 agonist ivuxolimab in advanced cancers. For context, the study as a whole: Ivuxolimab was an agonistic, fully human IgG2 monoclonal antibody directed against OX40 (CD134), a costimulatory receptor. Intravenous ivuxolimab was administered to patients every 2 weeks at six dose levels: 0.01, 0.1, 0.3, 1.5, 3 and 10 mg/kg. Of the approximately 50 dose-escalation patients, hepatocellular carcinoma was present in approximately 20, melanoma in some 15, renal cell carcinoma in 9 and head and neck cancer in 9. In the dose-escalation cohort, over 65% of patients were male, and the mean age was approximately 60 years, with a range of about 20 to 79. Prior anti-PD-1, anti-PD-L1 or anti-CTLA-4 therapy was permitted, and checkpoint inhibitors had been received by around 39% of dose-escalation patients. Partial responses occurred in three dose-escalation patients: two with cutaneous melanoma and one with hepatocellular carcinoma. Peripheral TCRbeta sequencing aimed to test whether ivuxolimab altered TCR sequence diversity and caused clonal T-cell expansion. The monotherapy dose-escalation portion (N = 52 patients) of the phase I ivuxolimab trial is reported in the paper. Results and caveats for the whole study, not just this receptor: At doses of 0.1 to 3.0 mg/kg, clonal expansion of both CD4+ and CD8+ T cells in blood was seen between baseline and week 6. The antigen specificity of the clonally expanded peripheral T cells was not determined. Partial responders in the 0.1-3.0 mg/kg groups had among the lowest normalized peripheral clonal expansion, especially among CD8+ T cells. Low levels of normalized T-cell clonal expansion were also seen in some patients who did not respond. On average, CD8+ T cells showed more expanded clones than CD4+ T cells after ivuxolimab.

The trial excluded patients who had a history of autoimmune disease or who were on systemic immunosuppression. Peripheral blood for TCR sequencing was collected from all dose cohorts at baseline, on cycle 4 day 1, and on cycle 7 day 1. Samples were obtained from an open-label, multicenter, first-in-human phase I dose-escalation trial of ivuxolimab. Adults with locally advanced or metastatic melanoma, renal cell carcinoma, hepatocellular carcinoma or head and neck squamous cell carcinoma were enrolled in the trial. Before TCR sequencing, CD4+ T cells and CD8+ T cells from peripheral blood were sorted into separate populations. Between the V and J ends, shortened by 4 bases and 3 bases respectively, the junction contains 21 bases. There are 17 amino acids in the CDR3, from cysteine to phenylalanine inclusive. The sequence is cut down to CDR3 DNA, 51 bases in frame from base 1. CDR1 MNHEY and CDR2 SMNVEV are derived from the germline V gene (reference sequence).

For sequencing of the TCRbeta CDR3 region, genomic DNA was extracted from the sorted cells. The immunoSEQ Assay was used to sequence the TCRbeta CDR3 regions. In its TCRdb copy, this immuneACCESS table keeps in-frame sequences only and misses some clones. Where compared with another copy, unresolved V genes explain less than half of these, and the others have no known cause. This sample comprises 35,000 to 50,000 clones, roughly 87% of them detected only once. The ten top clones hold around 18% of the sample. As to this clone: This receptor's antigen is unknown. The sample holds no much larger clone one base away, and base qualities are not on file.

The specimen comprised CD4+ or CD8+ T cells sorted from blood, sampled in a trial of the OX40 agonist ivuxolimab. This receptor chain uses TRBV27 and TRBJ2-5; no D gene call is confident. This TCR was sampled from an adult with an advanced solid tumor such as melanoma, head and neck, liver or kidney cancer. The CDR3 protein: CASSSYDHIKLKETQYF. The nucleotide sequence reads TGTGCCAGCAGTTCATATGACCATATCAAACTAAAAGAGACCCAGTACTTC.